This TCR beta chain was retrieved from a study of shared clonotypes between healthy human individuals. Findings of the study overall: With several donors compared, about 5% of naive CD4 clonotypes were shared. Donor clonotype sharing was expected to depend on sequencing depth. Larger estimated richness was generally seen in naive subsets than in memory subsets.

CDR1 is GTSNPN and CDR2 is SVGIG in the germline V gene (reference sequence). V was pared by 5 bases and J by 1 base, with 2 bases of the junction left unmatched. CDR3 size: 15 residues. Worth noting for this clone: The antigen is not known.

The protocol was immunoSEQ multiplex PCR, while the TCRdb copy is restricted to in-frame clones and leaves out a portion. The table lists roughly 2 million clones, 85% to 95% of them singletons. The chain combines TRBV30 with TRBJ2-2; TRBD1 matches 12 bases. The receptor's source is a man younger than 35 in good health. The source material was naive CD4+ T cells sorted from blood. Subset defined: CD45RA+ positively selected. CDR3 coding DNA: TGTGCCTGGGGGACAGGGGGCCTGAACACCGGGGAGCTGTTTTTT. Translating it yields CAWGTGGLNTGELFF.